The entry that follows covers one T cell receptor beta chain sequence. The data originate from a study of blood T cell repertoires in COVID-19. For the study at large: Samples representing acute and convalescent COVID-19 were sourced from the United States, Italy and Spain. PBMCs, B-cell-depleted T cells, or T cells provided the cDNA or gDNA that made up the material.

Original methodology: Nucleated cell counts were estimated from reference gene primer amplification. TCRdb keeps only in-frame clones here, not all; method: immunoSEQ multiplex PCR. V and J calls and clone size come straight from that table; D and trimming were deduced from the DNA. The sample has around 200,000 clones; approximately 85% are singletons. The ends lost 6 bases at V and 4 bases at J; junction bases unmatched: 4. Per germline, CDR1 MDHEN and CDR2 SYDVKM. This CDR3 region has 14 residues. This chain uses TRBV28 with TRBJ2-7, with 12 positions matching TRBD1. The source is an elderly woman with acute or convalescent COVID-19. Sequenced: peripheral blood. The CDR3 DNA reads as TGTGCCAGCAGCGGGACAGGGGGCTTGTACGAGCAGTACTTC. It translates to CASSGTGGLYEQYF.